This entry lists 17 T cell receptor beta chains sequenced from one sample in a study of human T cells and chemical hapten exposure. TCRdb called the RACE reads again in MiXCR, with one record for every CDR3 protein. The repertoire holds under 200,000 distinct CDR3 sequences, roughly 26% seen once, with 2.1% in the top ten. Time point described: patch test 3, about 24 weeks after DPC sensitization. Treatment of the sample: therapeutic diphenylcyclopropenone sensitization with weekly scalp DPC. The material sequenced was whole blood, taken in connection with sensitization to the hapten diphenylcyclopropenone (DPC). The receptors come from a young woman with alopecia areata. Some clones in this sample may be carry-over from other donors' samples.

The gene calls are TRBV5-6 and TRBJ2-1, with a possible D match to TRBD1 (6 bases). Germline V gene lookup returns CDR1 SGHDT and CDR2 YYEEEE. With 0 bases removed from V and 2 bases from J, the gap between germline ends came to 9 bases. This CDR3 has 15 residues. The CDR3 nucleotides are TGTGCCAGCAGCTTGGAAGGGGGACCCTACAATGAGCAGTTCTTC. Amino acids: CASSLEGGPYNEQFF.

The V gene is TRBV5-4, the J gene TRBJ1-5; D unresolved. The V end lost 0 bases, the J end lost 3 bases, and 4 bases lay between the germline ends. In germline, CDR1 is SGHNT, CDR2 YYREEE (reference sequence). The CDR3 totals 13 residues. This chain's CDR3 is CASSLGFNQPQHF. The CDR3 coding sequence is TGTGCCAGCAGCTTGGGTTTCAATCAGCCCCAGCATTTT.

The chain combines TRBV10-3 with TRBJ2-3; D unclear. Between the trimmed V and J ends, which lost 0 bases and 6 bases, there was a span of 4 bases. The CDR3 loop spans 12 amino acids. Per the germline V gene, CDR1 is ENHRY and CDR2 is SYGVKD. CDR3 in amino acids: CAISESGDTQYF. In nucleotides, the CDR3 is TGTGCCATCAGTGAGTCCGGTGATACGCAGTATTTT.

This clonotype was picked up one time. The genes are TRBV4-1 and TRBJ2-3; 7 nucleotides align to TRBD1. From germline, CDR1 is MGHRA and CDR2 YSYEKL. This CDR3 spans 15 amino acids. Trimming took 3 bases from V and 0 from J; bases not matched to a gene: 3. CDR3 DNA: TGCGCCAGCAGCCAGAGGGGACAGAGCACAGATACGCAGTATTTT. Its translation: CASSQRGQSTDTQYF.

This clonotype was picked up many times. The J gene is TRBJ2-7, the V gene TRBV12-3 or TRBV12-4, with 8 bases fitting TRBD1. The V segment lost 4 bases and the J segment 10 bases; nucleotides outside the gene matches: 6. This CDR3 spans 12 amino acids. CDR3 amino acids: CASSSGTGFQYF. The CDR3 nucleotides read TGTGCCAGCAGTTCAGGGACAGGATTTCAGTACTTC.

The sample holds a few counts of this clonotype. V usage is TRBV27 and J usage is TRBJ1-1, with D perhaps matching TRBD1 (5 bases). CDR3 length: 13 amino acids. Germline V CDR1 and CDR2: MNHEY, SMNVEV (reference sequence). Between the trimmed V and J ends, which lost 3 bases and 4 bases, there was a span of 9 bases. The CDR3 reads CASSLWGATEAFF. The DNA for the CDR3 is TGTGCCAGCAGTTTGTGGGGCGCCACTGAAGCTTTCTTT.

The chain's CDR3 is CATSRDVAGELFF. The CDR3 nucleotides are TGTGCCACCAGCAGAGATGTGGCCGGGGAGCTGTTTTTT. The chain uses TRBV15 and TRBJ2-2; D call uncertain. The CDR3 extends over 13 amino acids. V dropped 0 bases and J dropped 6 bases, with 5 bases sitting between them. The V gene's germline CDR1 is LNHNV and CDR2 YYDKDF (reference sequence).

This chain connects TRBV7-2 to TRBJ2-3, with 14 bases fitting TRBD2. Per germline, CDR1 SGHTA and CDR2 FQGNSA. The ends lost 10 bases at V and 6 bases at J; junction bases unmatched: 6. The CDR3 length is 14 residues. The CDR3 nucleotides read TGTGCCATGACTAGCGGGAGGGCCGTTGATACGCAGTATTTT. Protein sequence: CAMTSGRAVDTQYF.

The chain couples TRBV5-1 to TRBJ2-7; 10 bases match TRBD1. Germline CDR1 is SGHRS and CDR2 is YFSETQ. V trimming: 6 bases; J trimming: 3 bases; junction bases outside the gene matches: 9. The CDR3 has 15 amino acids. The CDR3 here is CASKHGTGASYEQYF. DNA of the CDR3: TGCGCCAGCAAACATGGGACAGGGGCGAGCTACGAGCAGTACTTC.

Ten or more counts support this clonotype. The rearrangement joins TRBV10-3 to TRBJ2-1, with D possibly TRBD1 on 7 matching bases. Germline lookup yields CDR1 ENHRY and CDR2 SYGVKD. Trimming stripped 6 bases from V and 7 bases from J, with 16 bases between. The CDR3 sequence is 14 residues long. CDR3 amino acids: CAIRKEGAYNEQFF. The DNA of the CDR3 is TGTGCCATCAGGAAGGAGGGGGCTTATAATGAGCAGTTCTTC.

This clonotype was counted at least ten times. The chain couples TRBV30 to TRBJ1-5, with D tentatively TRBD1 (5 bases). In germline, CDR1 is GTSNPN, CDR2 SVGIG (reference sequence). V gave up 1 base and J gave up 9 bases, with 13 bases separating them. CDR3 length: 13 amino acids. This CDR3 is CAWSEEGLRPQHF. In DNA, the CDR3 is TGTGCCTGGAGTGAGGAGGGGCTGAGGCCCCAGCATTTT.

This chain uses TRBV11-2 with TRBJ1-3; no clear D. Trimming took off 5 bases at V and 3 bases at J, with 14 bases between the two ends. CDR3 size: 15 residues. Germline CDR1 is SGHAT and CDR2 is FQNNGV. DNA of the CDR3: TGTGCCAGCAGCCCTATATCGGGATTTGGAAACACCATATATTTT. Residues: CASSPISGFGNTIYF.

This CDR3 is CASSPGGVRHTEAFF. The CDR3 nucleotides read TGTGCCAGCAGCCCCGGTGGGGTGAGGCACACTGAAGCTTTCTTT. This rearrangement joins TRBV9 to TRBJ1-1; D not resolved. CDR3 size: 15 residues. CDR1 and CDR2 from the germline V gene are SGDLS and YYNGEE. The V end was cut by 4 bases, the J end by 3 bases, with 16 bases between.

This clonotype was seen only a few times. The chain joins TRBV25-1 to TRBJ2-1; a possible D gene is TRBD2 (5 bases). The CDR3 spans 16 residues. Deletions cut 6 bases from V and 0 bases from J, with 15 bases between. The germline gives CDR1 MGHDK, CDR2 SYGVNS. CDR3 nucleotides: TGTGCCAGCAGGACTTCGCGGGTCAGCTCCTACAATGAGCAGTTCTTC. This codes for CASRTSRVSSYNEQFF.

The DNA of the CDR3 is TGCGCCAGCAGCACCGGACAGGCCGATCAGCCCCAGCATTTT. It specifies CASSTGQADQPQHF. This sequence joins TRBV5-1 and TRBJ1-5; 7 bases line up with TRBD1. The CDR3 has 14 residues. Looked up from germline, CDR1 is SGHRS and CDR2 is YFSETQ. With V trimmed by 4 bases and J by 5 bases, 6 bases remained unmatched.

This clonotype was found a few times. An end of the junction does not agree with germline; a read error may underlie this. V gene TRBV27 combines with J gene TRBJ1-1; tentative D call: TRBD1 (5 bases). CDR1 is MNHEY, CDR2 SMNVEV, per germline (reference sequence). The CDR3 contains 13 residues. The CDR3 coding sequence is TGTGCCAGCAGTCATGATCACCTGACAGCGAACGTGTTT. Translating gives CASSHDHLTANVF.

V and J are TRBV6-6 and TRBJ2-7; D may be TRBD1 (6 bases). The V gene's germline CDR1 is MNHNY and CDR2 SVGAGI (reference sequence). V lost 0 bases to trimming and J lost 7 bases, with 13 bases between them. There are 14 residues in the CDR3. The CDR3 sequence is CASSYSTGVGEQYF. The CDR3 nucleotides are TGTGCCAGCAGTTACTCGACAGGAGTGGGGGAGCAGTACTTC.